The rows below give T cell receptor beta chains drawn from one sample of a study of blood T cell repertoires in COVID-19. Using immunoSEQ multiplex PCR, the repertoire was profiled, and TCRdb retains in-frame clones only, with some absent. The sample yields 250,000 to 400,000 clones, 85% to 90% seen once. The sequenced sample consisted of peripheral blood. The receptors stem from a woman under 40 with COVID-19, enrolled during active disease. Both conserved end residues are part of each CDR3. Fields, in order: D gene, J gene, clone size, V gene, CDR3 protein, CDR3 DNA. A D gene is named only where the DNA matches it firmly. A clone size is listed for some rows: how often the clone was seen (once, few, many), or a class if it is expanded.

TRBD2	TRBJ2-1	-	TRBV6-6	CASTPGSGRRNEQFF	TGTGCCAGCACCCCGGGGAGCGGGAGACGCAATGAGCAGTTCTTC
-	TRBJ1-1	-	TRBV2	CASREVLNTEAFF	TGTGCCAGCAGAGAAGTACTTAACACTGAAGCTTTCTTT
TRBD2	TRBJ2-5	-	TRBV4-1	CASSQDILTSGLQETQYF	TGCGCCAGCAGCCAAGATATTCTGACTAGCGGGCTCCAAGAGACCCAGTACTTC
-	TRBJ2-7	few	TRBV18	CASSPDSLYEQYF	TGTGCCAGCTCCCCCGACAGCCTCTACGAGCAGTACTTC
TRBD2	TRBJ2-7	-	TRBV27	CASSPKSSGGTFTRSYEQYF	TGTGCCAGCAGTCCAAAATCTAGCGGGGGAACCTTCACCCGGTCCTACGAGCAGTACTTC
-	TRBJ1-6	-	TRBV11-2	CASSLRVDNSPLHF	TGTGCCAGCAGCTTAAGAGTGGATAATTCACCCCTCCACTTT
-	TRBJ1-2	few	TRBV29-1	CSVPSILTRNYGYTF	TGCAGCGTACCATCGATTTTGACGCGGAACTATGGCTACACCTTC
-	TRBJ2-3	-	TRBV5-1	CASSLGIFLSGTDTQYF	TGCGCCAGCAGCCTAGGCATCTTCCTCTCGGGCACAGATACGCAGTATTTT
-	TRBJ1-1	-	TRBV18	CASSPIRQEAFF	TGTGCCAGCTCACCGATTCGACAGGAAGCTTTCTTT
TRBD1	TRBJ1-5	-	TRBV7-2	CASSLSGGISNQPQHF	TGTGCCAGCAGCTTATCAGGGGGTATTAGCAATCAGCCCCAGCATTTT
-	TRBJ1-5	-	TRBV30	CAWEQGGGNQPQHF	TGTGCCTGGGAACAGGGAGGGGGCAATCAGCCCCAGCATTTT
TRBD1	TRBJ1-5	-	TRBV30	CAWSTGTVRNQPQHF	TGTGCCTGGAGCACCGGGACAGTACGCAATCAGCCCCAGCATTTT
-	TRBJ2-5	few	TRBV21-1	CASATERVRETQYF	TGTGCCAGCGCTACAGAGCGGGTGCGGGAGACCCAGTACTTC
-	TRBJ1-2	-	TRBV5-1	CASSLNLGVYTF	TGCGCCAGCAGCTTGAATCTGGGCGTCTACACCTTC
-	TRBJ1-3	-	TRBV9	CASSVGGDRGNTIYF	TGTGCCAGCAGCGTAGGAGGAGATCGGGGAAACACCATATATTTT
-	TRBJ2-1	-	TRBV16	CASSSAQGREQFF	TGTGCCAGCAGCTCCGCACAGGGACGGGAGCAGTTCTTC
TRBD1	TRBJ1-3	-	TRBV11-2	CASSKNRQGDGSWGNTIYF	TGTGCCAGCAGCAAGAATCGACAGGGGGACGGTAGCTGGGGAAACACCATATATTTT
TRBD1	TRBJ1-4	-	TRBV11-2	CASSPQGTADEKLFF	TGTGCCAGCAGCCCCCAGGGGACAGCTGATGAAAAACTGTTTTTT
-	TRBJ1-1	once	TRBV10-1	CASSEYWTSEAFF	TGCGCCAGCAGTGAGTATTGGACATCTGAAGCTTTCTTT
TRBD1	TRBJ1-4	-	TRBV6-5	CASSLTGGNEKLFF	TGTGCCAGCAGTCTCACAGGGGGTAATGAAAAACTGTTTTTT
TRBD1	TRBJ2-7	once	TRBV13	CASTTGESPYEQYF	TGTGCCAGTACGACAGGGGAGTCCCCCTACGAGCAGTACTTC
-	TRBJ1-6	-	TRBV5-5	CASSLAGLYNSPLHF	TGTGCCAGCAGCTTGGCAGGGCTGTATAATTCACCCCTCCACTTT
-	TRBJ1-1	-	TRBV18	CASSPPGVKAFF	TGTGCCAGCTCACCACCAGGGGTGAAAGCTTTCTTT
TRBD2	TRBJ2-3	-	TRBV5-4	CASSILAGVNTDTQYF	TGTGCCAGCAGCATCTTAGCGGGAGTGAACACAGATACGCAGTATTTT